This TCR beta chain emerged from a study of identical twins. TCRdb redid the calling of the 5' RACE reads with MiXCR, one entry per CDR3 protein. The sample yields about 900,000 distinct CDR3 sequences, 9% to 15% seen once. Trimming shortened V by 3 bases and J by 8 bases, and 10 bases separated the two germline ends. CDR3 size: 12 residues. Germline CDR1 reads MGHDK; CDR2 reads SYGVNS. These same data were also listed under a study on yellow fever vaccine responses in identical twins.

The sequenced material came from PBMCs. This rearrangement joins TRBV25-1 to TRBJ1-2; D remains ambiguous. The receptor comes from a woman between 18 and 29 years old in good health. CDR3: CASSEGWRGYTF. CDR3 DNA: TGTGCCAGCAGTGAGGGGTGGCGAGGCTACACCTTC.